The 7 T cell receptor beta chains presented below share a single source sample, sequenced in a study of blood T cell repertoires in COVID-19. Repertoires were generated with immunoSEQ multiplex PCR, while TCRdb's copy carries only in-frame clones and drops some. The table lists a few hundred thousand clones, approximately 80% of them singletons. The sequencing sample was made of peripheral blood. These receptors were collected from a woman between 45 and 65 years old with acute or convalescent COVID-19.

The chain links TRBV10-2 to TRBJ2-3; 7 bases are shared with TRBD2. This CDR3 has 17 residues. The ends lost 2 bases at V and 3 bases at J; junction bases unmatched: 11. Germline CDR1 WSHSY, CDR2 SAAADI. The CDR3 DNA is TGCGCCAGCAGTGAGGGGTCTAGCGGAGCGAGGACAGATACGCAGTATTTT. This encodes CASSEGSSGARTDTQYF.

In DNA, the CDR3 is TGTGCCAGCAGTTTCCAAGCGTTTACGGTACAAGAGACCCAGTACTTC. Translating gives CASSFQAFTVQETQYF. This chain joins TRBV28 and TRBJ2-5; no definite D call. From germline, CDR1 is MDHEN and CDR2 SYDVKM. Trimming removed 3 bases at V and 2 bases at J, with 16 bases between. The CDR3 has 16 amino acids.

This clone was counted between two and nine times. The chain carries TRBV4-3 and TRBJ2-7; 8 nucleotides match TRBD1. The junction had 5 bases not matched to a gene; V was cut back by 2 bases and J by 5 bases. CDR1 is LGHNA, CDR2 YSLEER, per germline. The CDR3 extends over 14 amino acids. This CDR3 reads CASSQLQGVDEQYF. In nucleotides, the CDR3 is TGCGCCAGCAGCCAACTACAGGGGGTGGACGAGCAGTACTTC.

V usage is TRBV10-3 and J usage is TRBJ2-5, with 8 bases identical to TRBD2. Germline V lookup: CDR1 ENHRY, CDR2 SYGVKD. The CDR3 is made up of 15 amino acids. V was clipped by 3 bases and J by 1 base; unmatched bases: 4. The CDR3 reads CAISDGAGGQETQYF. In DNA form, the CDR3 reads TGTGCCATCAGTGACGGGGCGGGGGGCCAAGAGACCCAGTACTTC.

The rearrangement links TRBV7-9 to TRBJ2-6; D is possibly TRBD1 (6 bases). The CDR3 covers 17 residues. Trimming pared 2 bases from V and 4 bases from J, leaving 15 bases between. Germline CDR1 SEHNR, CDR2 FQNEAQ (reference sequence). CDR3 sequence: CASSLQGPASGANVLTF. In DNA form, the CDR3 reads TGTGCCAGCAGCTTACAGGGGCCCGCCTCCGGGGCCAACGTCCTGACTTTC.

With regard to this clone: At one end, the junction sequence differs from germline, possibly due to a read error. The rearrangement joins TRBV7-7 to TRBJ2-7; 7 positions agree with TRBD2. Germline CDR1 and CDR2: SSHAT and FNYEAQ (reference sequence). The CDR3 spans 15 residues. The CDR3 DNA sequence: TGTGCTAGCAGCTTAGCTTCGGGGGGAACCTACGAGCAGTACTTC. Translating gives CASSLASGGTYEQYF.

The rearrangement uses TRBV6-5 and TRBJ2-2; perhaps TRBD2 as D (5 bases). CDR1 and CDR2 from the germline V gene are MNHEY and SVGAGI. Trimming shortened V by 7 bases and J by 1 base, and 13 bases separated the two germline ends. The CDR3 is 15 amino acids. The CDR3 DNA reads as TGTGCCAGCACCCAAAGAGGGCAGAACACCGGGGAGCTGTTTTTT. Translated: CASTQRGQNTGELFF.